Below, 2 T cell receptor beta chains from the same sample are listed, as sequenced in a study of metastatic and nonmetastatic thyroid tumors. MiXCR re-clonotyped the PCR reads for TCRdb. The sample lists approximately 38,000 clones, less than 30% occurring once. Patients underwent thyroid surgery, and none had received any treatment before it. Sequencing was performed on blood. All receptors come from a male donor with papillary thyroid cancer or a benign thyroid nodule (not recorded which). Some clones in this sample may be carry-over from other donors' samples.

This clone was counted only a few times. This may be a read error: a much more frequent sequence differs by one nucleotide. The chain has TRBV19 and TRBJ1-1, with D maybe TRBD1 (5 bases). CDR1 is LNHDA and CDR2 is SQIVND in the germline V gene (reference sequence). The CDR3 has 14 amino acids. V was shortened by 7 bases and J by 7 bases, with 19 bases between the two germline ends. CDR3 amino acids: CASIWGVAGIEAFF. The CDR3 DNA reads TGTGCCAGTATATGGGGGGTAGCTGGCATTGAAGCTTTCTTT.

The chain recombines TRBV10-3 with TRBJ2-3, with TRBD1 matching over 8 bases. The CDR3 length is 15 residues. From germline, CDR1 is ENHRY and CDR2 SYGVKD. V shed 5 bases, J shed 4 bases, and the junction held 8 bases outside the gene matches. The CDR3 loop reads CAISCRYRGSDTQYF. As DNA, the CDR3 is TGTGCCATCAGTTGCCGGTACAGGGGGTCAGATACGCAGTATTTT.